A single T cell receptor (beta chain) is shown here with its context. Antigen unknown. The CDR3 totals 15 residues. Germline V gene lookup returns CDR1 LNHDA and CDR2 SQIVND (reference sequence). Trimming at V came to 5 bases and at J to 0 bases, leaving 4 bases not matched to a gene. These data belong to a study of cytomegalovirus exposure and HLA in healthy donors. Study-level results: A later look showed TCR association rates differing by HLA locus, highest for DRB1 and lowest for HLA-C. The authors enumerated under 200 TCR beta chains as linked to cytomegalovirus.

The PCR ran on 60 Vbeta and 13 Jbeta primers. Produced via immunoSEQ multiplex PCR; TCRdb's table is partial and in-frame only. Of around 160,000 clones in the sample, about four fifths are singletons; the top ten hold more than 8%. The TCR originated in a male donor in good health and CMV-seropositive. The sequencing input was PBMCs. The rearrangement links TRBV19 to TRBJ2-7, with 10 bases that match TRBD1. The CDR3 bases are TGTGCCAGTAGTCCGGGACAGGGGCTCTCCTACGAGCAGTACTTC. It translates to CASSPGQGLSYEQYF.